A selection of T cell receptor beta chains follows, all from one sample in a study of blood T cells in healthy people across ages. TCRdb reprocessed the 5' RACE reads with MiXCR, giving one entry per CDR3 protein. Seen here are some 550,000 distinct CDR3 sequences, 47% observed once, and the top ten hold under 30%. Input material: blood. The receptors come from a man older than 75 in good health. Each CDR3 is given with its conserved first and last residue. The D gene is left open where the match is weak. For some rows the clone size is stated as once, few or many, or as a class when expanded; others skip it.

clone_size cdr3_length j_call d_call v_call cdr3_nt cdr3_aa
many 12 TRBJ2-5 NA TRBV3-1 TGTGCCAGCAGCCAAGATGAGGAGACCCAGTACTTC CASSQDEETQYF
NA 16 TRBJ2-4 NA TRBV7-8 TGTGCCAGCAGCTTTCGGGCGGGACAAGCCAAAAACATTCAGTACTTC CASSFRAGQAKNIQYF
few 16 TRBJ2-1 TRBD2 TRBV20-1 TGCAGTGCTAGAGATCCCACTAGCGGAGGGGGTAATGAGCAGTTCTTC CSARDPTSGGGNEQFF
few 15 TRBJ2-5 NA TRBV7-3 TGTGCCAGCAGCTTAACGGGGCGGGCCGCGGAGACCCAGTACTTC CASSLTGRAAETQYF
NA 18 TRBJ2-3 NA TRBV10-3 TGTGCCATCAGTGGCCCGCGGTATCAGGCCGGGAACACAGATACGCAGTATTTT CAISGPRYQAGNTDTQYF
NA 13 TRBJ1-5 NA TRBV5-1 TGCGCCAGCAGACTAGAGTCGGGCGGGCCCCAGCATTTT CASRLESGGPQHF
few 15 TRBJ2-1 NA TRBV4-3 TGCGCCAGCAGCCACCCTCAGGGCGCAAACAATGAGCAGTTCTTC CASSHPQGANNEQFF
NA 12 TRBJ1-2 NA TRBV24-1 TGTGCCACCAGTGATTTTCGGACCGGCTACACCTTC CATSDFRTGYTF
NA 13 TRBJ2-3 NA TRBV19 TGTGCCAGTAGCGGATTCCGCACAGATACGCAGTATTTT CASSGFRTDTQYF
NA 11 TRBJ1-2 NA TRBV29-1 TGCAGCGCACCAGAAAACTATGGCTACACCTTC CSAPENYGYTF
once 15 TRBJ2-3 NA TRBV10-1 TGCGCCAGCAGTGACCGGCAGAGGGGCACAGATACGCAGTATTTT CASSDRQRGTDTQYF
many 14 TRBJ2-7 NA TRBV7-7 TGTGCTAGCAGCTTAGGCGGGAACTCCTACGAGCAGTACTTC CASSLGGNSYEQYF
NA 12 TRBJ2-7 NA TRBV7-2 TGTGCCAGCAGCTTGCAGGGTTGCGAGCAGTACTTC CASSLQGCEQYF